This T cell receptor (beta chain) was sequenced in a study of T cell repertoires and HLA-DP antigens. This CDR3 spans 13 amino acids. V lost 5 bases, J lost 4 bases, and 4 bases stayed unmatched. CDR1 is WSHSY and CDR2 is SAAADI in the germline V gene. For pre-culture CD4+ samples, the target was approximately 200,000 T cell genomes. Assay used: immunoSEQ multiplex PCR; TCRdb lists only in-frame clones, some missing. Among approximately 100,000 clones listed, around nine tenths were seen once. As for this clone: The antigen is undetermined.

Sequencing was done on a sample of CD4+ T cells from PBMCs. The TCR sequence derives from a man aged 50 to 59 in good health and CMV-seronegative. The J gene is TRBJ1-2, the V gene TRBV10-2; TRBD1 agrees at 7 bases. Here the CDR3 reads CASSTGTAYGYTF. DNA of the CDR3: TGCGCCAGCAGTACCGGGACAGCCTATGGCTACACCTTC.